This T cell receptor (beta chain) derives from a study of blood T cells in healthy people across ages. This clonotype turned up a few times. Antigen unknown. V was cut by 5 bases and J by 6 bases, with 10 bases left in between. CDR3 length: 13 residues. Study outcomes and limitations: No one knew whether donors had CMV, which possibly confounded expanded clonotype changes. A roughly linear age-dependent decrease characterized TCR beta diversity per million T cells.

A second PCR, run for about 7 to 11 cycles, used a sample-barcoded 5' primer plus a J-beta primer mix. TCRdb re-called the 5' RACE reads with MiXCR, one entry per CDR3 protein. The sample lists 800,000 or so distinct CDR3 sequences, approximately 65% occurring once. Each donor gave roughly 9.8 milliliters of peripheral blood. Isolation per sample recovered at least 7 million PBMCs. The clonotype originates from a man in his thirties or forties in good health. The sequenced sample consisted of blood. The rearrangement uses TRBV12-3 or TRBV12-4 and TRBJ2-2; D uncertain. The CDR3 sequence: CASSPLVSGELFF. CDR3 in DNA: TGTGCCAGCAGTCCCTTAGTGTCCGGGGAGCTGTTTTTT.